Shown below are 16 T cell receptor beta chains from a single sample sequenced in a study of blood T cell repertoires in COVID-19 (dated by TCRdb to 2020 to 2022). The library came from the immunoSEQ multiplex PCR assay. TCRdb's version of the immuneACCESS table is confined to in-frame rearrangements and falls short of the full clone set. An unresolved V gene accounts for under half of the shortfall where checked; the remainder is of unknown origin. This sample is represented by roughly 150,000 clones; around 81% of them were singletons. Jointly, the top ten make up about 8.8% of the sample. Sequencing was done on a sample of peripheral blood. The receptors come from a woman aged 80 or over with COVID-19, enrolled during active disease.

Regarding this clone: The same CDR3 arises from other DNA sequences in this sample as well. This sequence joins TRBV21-1 and TRBJ2-7; TRBD2, the table's D call, was not compared with the DNA. TRBV21-1 counts as a pseudogene. This CDR3 comprises 15 residues. CDR3 sequence (DNA): TGTGCCAGCAGCCCCATTGTCGGGGGGCTCTACGAGCAGTACTTC. Protein product: CASSPIVGGLYEQYF.

The V call is TRBV15, the J call TRBJ2-1, with 12 bases fitting TRBD2. CDR1 is LNHNV, CDR2 YYDKDF, per germline (reference sequence). V shed 11 bases and J 0 bases; nucleotides not matched to a gene: 17. The CDR3 length is 19 residues. CDR3: CAAPFGRTSGAGSYNEQFF. DNA of the CDR3: TGTGCCGCACCCTTTGGAAGGACTAGCGGGGCGGGCTCCTACAATGAGCAGTTCTTC.

This clone was recorded only once. The genes are TRBV5-1 and TRBJ2-3, with TRBD2 identical over 9 bases. Germline V CDR1 and CDR2: SGHRS, YFSETQ. The CDR3 runs 15 residues. Unmatched junction bases numbered 10, after V lost 5 bases and J lost 6 bases. Written as DNA, the CDR3 is TGCGCCAGCAGAACTAGCGGGCGGGAAGAGGATACGCAGTATTTT. This encodes CASRTSGREEDTQYF.

This chain connects TRBV4-2 to TRBJ1-2, with D perhaps matching TRBD1 (5 bases). This CDR3 contains 15 residues. Trimming stripped 1 base from V and 9 bases from J, with 18 bases between. The germline gives CDR1 LGHNA, CDR2 YNFKEQ. CDR3 nucleotides: TGTGCCAGCAGCCAAGGGACCACAGGAGTTGTTAGCTACACCTTC. Protein product: CASSQGTTGVVSYTF.

The chain uses TRBV12-5 and TRBJ1-1, with a weak D call TRBD1 (6 bases). Trimming removed 3 bases from V and 4 bases from J, with 21 bases in between. Germline CDR1 reads LGHNT; CDR2 reads FRNRAP. The CDR3 is 17 residues long. The CDR3 region is CASGFGKRGVRGTEAFF. The CDR3 DNA sequence: TGTGCTAGTGGTTTCGGTAAGAGGGGAGTCAGGGGCACTGAAGCTTTCTTT.

V is TRBV3-1 (or the pseudogene TRBV3-2) and J is TRBJ2-5; D is perhaps TRBD2 (7 bases). V lost 0 bases and J 0 bases, leaving 14 bases between the germline ends. The germline V gene encodes CDR1 LGHDT and CDR2 YNNKEL (reference sequence). The CDR3 length is 17 residues. DNA for the CDR3: TGTGCCAGCAGCCAAGATATGGGGGGGGCCAACCAAGAGACCCAGTACTTC. As protein: CASSQDMGGANQETQYF.

This chain joins TRBV18 and TRBJ2-7, with 7 positions matching TRBD2. V dropped 3 bases and J dropped 7; count of bases not matched to a gene: 15. Per germline, CDR1 KGHSH and CDR2 LQKENI. This CDR3 is 16 amino acids long. The DNA for the CDR3 is TGTGCCAGCTCACCGGCGGGGCGCGGGAGTCTGGGGGAGCAGTACTTC. This codes for CASSPAGRGSLGEQYF.

J is TRBJ1-1 and V is TRBV19, with unresolved D. V was clipped by 5 bases and J by 8 bases, with 12 bases between them. This CDR3 has 12 residues. From germline, CDR1 is LNHDA and CDR2 SQIVND (reference sequence). The CDR3 DNA is TGTGCCAGTAGTGCCCCCGGCGGGGAAGCTTTCTTT. Its translation is CASSAPGGEAFF.

The V call is TRBV3-1 (or the pseudogene TRBV3-2), the J call TRBJ2-5; TRBD2 matches at 11 bases. In germline, CDR1 is LGHDT, CDR2 YNNKEL (reference sequence). V trimming: 1 base; J trimming: 7 bases; junction bases outside the gene matches: 5. CDR3 length equals 15 residues. CDR3 sequence (DNA): TGTGCCAGCAGCCAAGTTAGCGGGAGGGCGGGGACCCAGTACTTC. It codes for CASSQVSGRAGTQYF.

The CDR3 DNA reads TGTGCCAGCAGTGAGTCCAGGCCTAAAGCTTTCTTT. It encodes CASSESRPKAFF. The chain uses TRBV6-1 and TRBJ1-1, with D unclear. This CDR3 has 12 residues. The ends were cut back, 3 bases at V and 9 bases at J, with 11 bases in the middle. Germline lookup yields CDR1 MNHNS and CDR2 SASEGT.

This chain uses TRBV10-3 with TRBJ1-6; 10 bases fit TRBD1. Germline trimming cut 5 bases from V and 7 bases from J; bases unmatched to any gene: 11. The V gene's germline CDR1 is ENHRY and CDR2 SYGVKD. This CDR3 comprises 17 residues. The CDR3 DNA reads TGTGCCATCAGTCCTCTCCCGACAGGGGGCGGGAATTCACCCCTCCACTTT. Its translation is CAISPLPTGGGNSPLHF.

The chain employs TRBV18 and TRBJ1-5; 9 positions agree with TRBD1. After removal of 3 bases from V and 1 base from J, the junction contained 7 bases not matched to a gene. The CDR3 runs 17 residues. CDR1 and CDR2 from the germline V gene are KGHSH and LQKENI. The CDR3 protein is CASSPDRGSQSNQPQHF. The CDR3 coding sequence is TGTGCCAGCTCACCCGACAGGGGGAGTCAAAGCAATCAGCCCCAGCATTTT.

The J gene is TRBJ1-5, the V gene TRBV5-6; TRBD1 is a possible D gene (6 bases). Germline-derived CDR1 and CDR2 are SGHDT and YYEEEE. The CDR3 runs to 13 residues. Trimming pared 9 bases from V and 7 bases from J, leaving 17 bases between. The CDR3 DNA is TGTGCCACTCCAGAGGGGGGGGGACAGCCCCAGCATTTT. Translated, it gives CATPEGGGQPQHF.

DNA of the CDR3: TGCGCCAGCAGCCAAATCTCACTGAATAATTCACCCCTCCACTTT. This sequence encodes CASSQISLNNSPLHF. The chain recombines TRBV4-1 with TRBJ1-6; D is uncertain. There are 15 residues in the CDR3. Deletions cut 2 bases from V and 5 bases from J, with 10 bases between. Germline V lookup: CDR1 MGHRA, CDR2 YSYEKL.

The V gene is TRBV19, the J gene TRBJ1-5, with TRBD1 matching 8 bases. Per germline, CDR1 LNHDA and CDR2 SQIVND (reference sequence). CDR3 length: 16 residues. V trimming: 4 bases; J trimming: 1 base; junction bases outside the gene matches: 6. DNA for the CDR3: TGTGCCAGTAGTACGACAGGGGTTAGGAGCAATCAGCCCCAGCATTTT. Its protein is CASSTTGVRSNQPQHF.

The chain combines TRBV20-1 with TRBJ2-7, with unresolved D. Germline V gene sequence: CDR1 DFQATT, CDR2 SNEGSKA (reference sequence). Between the trimmed V and J ends, which lost 2 bases and 2 bases, there was a span of 4 bases. The CDR3 length is 11 residues. The CDR3 loop reads CSARSAYEQYF. The CDR3 nucleotides read TGCAGTGCTAGATCGGCCTACGAGCAGTACTTC.